These 20 T cell receptor beta chains originate from one sample sequenced in a study of CD8 T cells in ankylosing spondylitis. Using its own MiXCR run on the 5' RACE reads, TCRdb lists one record per CDR3 protein. The sample has about 360,000 distinct CDR3 sequences, approximately 22% seen once. The sample comprised blood, either unsorted or a sorted T cell fraction (not recorded which). The receptors here all came from a male donor with ankylosing spondylitis or in good health (not recorded which).

This clonotype was picked up a small number of times. The chain carries TRBV2 and TRBJ1-5; D may be TRBD1 (6 bases). Germline-derived CDR1 and CDR2 are SNHLY and FYNNEI. V gave up 4 bases and J gave up 2 bases, with 12 bases separating them. The CDR3 consists of 15 residues. Written as DNA, the CDR3 is TGTGCCAGCAGTGTGGCCAGGGGAGGCAATCAGCCCCAGCATTTT. This codes for CASSVARGGNQPQHF.

The chain combines TRBV28 with TRBJ2-5, with TRBD1 identical over 7 bases. The germline V gene encodes CDR1 MDHEN and CDR2 SYDVKM. The CDR3 covers 14 residues. V gave up 3 bases and J gave up 7 bases; unmatched junction bases: 8. This chain's CDR3 is CASSLRRTGGTQYF. Here the CDR3 DNA reads TGTGCCAGCAGTTTGCGTAGGACAGGTGGGACCCAGTACTTC.

This clonotype was detected many times. This rearrangement joins TRBV3-1 to TRBJ2-2; no reliable D call. The V end was cut by 4 bases, the J end by 2 bases, with 2 bases between. The CDR3 is made up of 12 amino acids. The germline gives CDR1 LGHDT, CDR2 YNNKEL (reference sequence). For the CDR3, the DNA is TGTGCCAGCAGCCTCAACACCGGGGAGCTGTTTTTT. This translates into CASSLNTGELFF. Looking up the rest from reference TRBV3-1 and TRBJ2-2 gives the full variable domain: DTAVSQTPKYLVTQMGNDKSIKCEQNLGHDTMYWYKQDSKKFLKIMFSYNNKELIINETVPNRFSPKSPDKAHLNLHINSLELGDSAVYFCASSLNTGELFFGEGSRLTVL.

Many counts were recorded for this clonotype. V and J are TRBV7-9 and TRBJ2-1, with TRBD2 as a possible D gene (6 bases). Germline V lookup: CDR1 SEHNR, CDR2 FQNEAQ (reference sequence). The CDR3 is 14 amino acids. The V end was cut by 3 bases, the J end by 1 base, with 7 bases between. The CDR3 DNA follows: TGTGCCAGCAGCTTGGAGGGGTCCTACAATGAGCAGTTCTTC. Amino acid sequence: CASSLEGSYNEQFF.

This clonotype was seen a handful of times. The chain employs TRBV3-1 and TRBJ2-7; 7 nucleotides match TRBD2. This CDR3 has 16 amino acids. Germline CDR1 reads LGHDT; CDR2 reads YNNKEL (reference sequence). V was clipped by 0 bases and J by 0 bases; unmatched bases: 5. The CDR3 DNA follows: TGTGCCAGCAGCCAAGATCTCGGGGGGATCTCCTACGAGCAGTACTTC. This gives the protein CASSQDLGGISYEQYF.

This clonotype was seen at least ten times. V usage is TRBV6-5 and J usage is TRBJ2-7; 9 nucleotides agree with TRBD1. The CDR3 spans 16 residues. Germline lookup yields CDR1 MNHEY and CDR2 SVGAGI. Trimming at V came to 2 bases and at J to 6 bases, leaving 11 bases not matched to a gene. DNA for the CDR3: TGTGCCAGCAGTTACGATACGGGACAGGGCTATGGCGAGCAGTACTTC. It encodes CASSYDTGQGYGEQYF.

This clonotype was seen a few times. The chain carries TRBV12-5 and TRBJ2-3; D unclear. The CDR3 extends over 15 amino acids. Per germline, CDR1 LGHNT and CDR2 FRNRAP. V lost 3 bases and J 2 bases, leaving 12 bases between the germline ends. The CDR3 reads CASGFSAIDTDTQYF. Here the CDR3 DNA reads TGTGCTAGTGGTTTCTCTGCGATCGACACAGATACGCAGTATTTT.

There are a few counts of this clonotype. V is TRBV3-1 and J is TRBJ2-7; D is unclear. V was trimmed by 5 bases and J by 2 bases, leaving 16 bases between them. Germline CDR1 and CDR2: LGHDT and YNNKEL (reference sequence). This CDR3 has 15 residues. CDR3 sequence: CASSGLGREPYEQYF. The CDR3 DNA reads as TGTGCCAGCAGCGGGCTGGGCCGCGAACCCTACGAGCAGTACTTC.

The rearrangement uses TRBV5-1 and TRBJ2-7; D remains ambiguous. The CDR3 is 13 residues long. V was cut by 0 bases and J by 3 bases, with 7 bases left in between. Germline loops: CDR1 SGHRS, CDR2 YFSETQ. CDR3 sequence reads: CASSLVDDYEQYF. The CDR3 coding sequence is TGCGCCAGCAGCTTGGTAGACGACTACGAGCAGTACTTC.

This chain connects TRBV20-1 to TRBJ2-7; 7 nucleotides match TRBD2. J was trimmed by 2 bases and V by 0 bases; bases with no gene match: 7. The length of the CDR3 is 15 residues. In germline, CDR1 is DFQATT, CDR2 SNEGSKA (reference sequence). The CDR3: CSARDGLAEAYEQYF. For the CDR3, the DNA is TGCAGTGCTAGAGATGGGCTAGCGGAGGCCTACGAGCAGTACTTC.

The chain has TRBV4-1 and TRBJ2-1; 8 nucleotides line up with TRBD1. With 3 bases clipped from V and 9 bases from J, the junction kept 13 bases outside the gene matches. The CDR3 runs 16 residues. Per the germline V gene, CDR1 is MGHRA and CDR2 is YSYEKL. The CDR3 loop reads CASSQEHRGLNAEQFF. Here the CDR3 DNA reads TGCGCCAGCAGCCAGGAACACAGGGGGTTAAATGCTGAGCAGTTCTTC.

This clonotype has just a few counts. CDR3 region: CASAGAMSSYEQYF. The CDR3 DNA reads as TGCGCCAGCGCAGGGGCGATGAGCTCCTACGAGCAGTACTTC. This chain uses TRBV5-1 with TRBJ2-7, with a possible D match to TRBD1 (6 bases). Germline CDR1 and CDR2: SGHRS and YFSETQ. V shed 7 bases and J shed 0 bases, with 14 bases lying between them. The CDR3 consists of 14 residues.

The J gene is TRBJ1-4, the V gene TRBV20-1, with a tentative D call TRBD1 (5 bases). V lost 6 bases and J 6 bases, leaving 17 bases between the germline ends. Germline CDR1 is DFQATT and CDR2 is SNEGSKA (reference sequence). The CDR3 covers 14 residues. The CDR3 loop reads CSAPEWGGDEKLFF. CDR3 in DNA: TGCAGTGCCCCTGAGTGGGGGGGTGATGAAAAACTGTTTTTT.

The chain is built from TRBV7-6 and TRBJ2-5; no clear D gene. Germline lookup yields CDR1 SGHVS and CDR2 FNYEAQ. This CDR3 has 15 residues. With 6 bases removed from V and 5 bases from J, the gap between germline ends came to 19 bases. CDR3 region: CASRARSGGWETQYF. CDR3 coding DNA: TGTGCCAGCAGAGCAAGGTCGGGTGGTTGGGAGACCCAGTACTTC.

This chain uses TRBV7-9 with TRBJ1-2, with D perhaps TRBD1 (5 bases). Germline CDR1 reads SEHNR; CDR2 reads FQNEAQ (reference sequence). CDR3 length equals 14 residues. Trimming took off 1 base at V and 4 bases at J, with 10 bases between the two ends. The CDR3 reads CASSLDGDLYGYTF. CDR3 bases: TGTGCCAGCAGCTTAGATGGGGACCTCTATGGCTACACCTTC.

This clonotype was counted between two and nine times. The V call is TRBV12-3 or TRBV12-4, the J call TRBJ1-4, with D tentatively TRBD1 (5 bases). The CDR3 spans 15 residues. V was trimmed by 1 base and J by 5 bases, leaving 11 bases between them. CDR3 nucleotides: TGTGCCAGCAGTTTAGGTCCGGGGACCAATGAAAAACTGTTTTTT. Translated: CASSLGPGTNEKLFF.

This clonotype was seen a handful of times. The chain couples TRBV7-8 to TRBJ2-3; 11 bases map to TRBD2. The CDR3 runs to 17 residues. Losses at the gene ends were 2 bases for V and 0 bases for J; bases not matched to a gene: 4. Germline values: CDR1 SGHVS, CDR2 FQNEAQ. CDR3 sequence (DNA): TGTGCCAGCAGCTTACTAGCGGGGGGCCCTAGCACAGATACGCAGTATTTT. It codes for CASSLLAGGPSTDTQYF.

The gene calls are TRBV10-3 and TRBJ2-7; 7 bases agree with TRBD2. V was pared by 4 bases and J by 1 base, with 1 base of the junction left unmatched. The CDR3 runs 13 residues. The germline gives CDR1 ENHRY, CDR2 SYGVKD. The CDR3 sequence: CAISGDYSYEQYF. The CDR3 nucleotides are TGTGCCATCAGTGGGGACTATTCCTACGAGCAGTACTTC.

This clonotype was detected many times. The chain employs TRBV12-3 or TRBV12-4 and TRBJ2-5; 7 bases fit TRBD1. The CDR3 is made up of 15 amino acids. Unmatched junction bases numbered 7, after V lost 1 base and J lost 5 bases. The CDR3 reads CASSLGDSLAETQYF. CDR3 bases: TGTGCCAGCAGTTTAGGGGACAGCCTAGCTGAGACCCAGTACTTC.

V and J are TRBV27 and TRBJ2-5, with 12 bases aligning to TRBD2. Germline lookup yields CDR1 MNHEY and CDR2 SMNVEV (reference sequence). Trimming cost V 5 bases and J 6 bases; bases outside gene matches: 7. The CDR3 sequence is 15 residues long. The CDR3 is CASSIRLAGVKTQYF. In DNA form, the CDR3 reads TGTGCCAGCAGTATCAGACTAGCGGGGGTGAAGACCCAGTACTTC.